A selection of T cell receptor beta chains follows, all from one sample in a study of T cell responses to AZD1222 COVID-19 vaccine. Generated by immunoSEQ multiplex PCR, the TCRdb table keeps only in-frame clones and is missing some. The repertoire includes fewer than 200,000 clones, 85% to 95% of them detected once, and 8% to 13% sits in the top ten. Sequenced here: peripheral blood, sampled on day 0 of AZD1222 vaccination. These TCRs come from an adult in good health. Both conserved end residues are part of each CDR3. D genes are given only for firm matches. Expanded clones get a size class; other rows say once, few or many, or leave the size out.

v_call	clone_size	d_call	j_call	cdr3_nt	cdr3_aa
TRBV24-1	.	.	TRBJ1-5	TGTGCCACCAGTGATATTAATCAGCCCCAGCATTTT	CATSDINQPQHF
TRBV6-6	.	TRBD1	TRBJ1-1	TGTGCCAGCACCTGGGACAGGGAGAACACTGAAGCTTTCTTT	CASTWDRENTEAFF
TRBV6-5	once	.	TRBJ1-1	TGTGCCAGCAGCCCCGGGAACACTGAAGCTTTCTTT	CASSPGNTEAFF
TRBV2	.	.	TRBJ1-1	TGTGCCAGCATTGGAGGAGAGAACACTGAAGCTTTCTTT	CASIGGENTEAFF
TRBV27	.	TRBD1	TRBJ1-1	TGTGCCAGCAGTTTGGGCATACAGGGGAGGAACACTGAAGCTTTCTTT	CASSLGIQGRNTEAFF
TRBV6-4	.	TRBD1	TRBJ2-1	TGTGCCAGCAGCCAGACAGGGGCGGGTGAGCAGTTCTTC	CASSQTGAGEQFF
TRBV19	once	.	TRBJ1-2	TGTGCCAGTACCCCCAGGGGAGGAAACTATGGCTACACCTTC	CASTPRGGNYGYTF
TRBV12-3/TRBV12-4	once	.	TRBJ1-1	TGTGCCAGCAGTGTGAACACTGAAGCTTTCTTT	CASSVNTEAFF
TRBV6-4	once	TRBD2	TRBJ2-1	TGTGCCAGCAGTGATGCTAGCGGGGGTCTCAATGAGCAGTTCTTC	CASSDASGGLNEQFF
TRBV4-2	.	.	TRBJ1-6	TGTGCCAGCAGCCAAGGGGGGGTCAATTCACCCCTCCACTTT	CASSQGGVNSPLHF
TRBV5-5	.	.	TRBJ2-7	TGTGCCAGCAGCTTGACTAGTGGGGATTACGAGCAGTACTTC	CASSLTSGDYEQYF
TRBV24-1	.	.	TRBJ1-2	TGTGCCACCAGTGATTACAATGTCAACTATGGCTACACCTTC	CATSDYNVNYGYTF
TRBV4-3	.	.	TRBJ1-6	TGCGCCAGCAGCCGGCAGGCCTCTACTTCACCCCTCCACTTT	CASSRQASTSPLHF
TRBV5-1	.	.	TRBJ1-5	TGCGCCAGCAGCTTGGGGGTTGATAGCAATCAGCCCCAGCATTTT	CASSLGVDSNQPQHF
TRBV6-5	.	TRBD1	TRBJ1-2	TGTGCCAGCAGTTACTCTGGACAGGGGTTTTATGGCTACACCTTC	CASSYSGQGFYGYTF
TRBV11-2	.	TRBD2	TRBJ2-1	TGTGCCAGCAGCTCCCTAGCGGGAGGCATCAATGAGCAGTTCTTC	CASSSLAGGINEQFF
TRBV28	.	TRBD1	TRBJ1-2	TGTGCCAGCAGTTTACCCAGGACAGGGGGCTTGGGAGGCTACACCTTC	CASSLPRTGGLGGYTF
TRBV6-5	.	.	TRBJ1-4	TGTGCCAGCAGTTACCGGGTCGGGAGAGGGGAAAAACTGTTTTTT	CASSYRVGRGEKLFF
TRBV7-2	once	.	TRBJ2-1	TGTGCCAGCAGCCAATATAGCGGAACTTCCTACAATGAGCAGTTCTTC	CASSQYSGTSYNEQFF
TRBV18	.	.	TRBJ1-1	TGTGCCAGCTCACCGGAATCCATTTACACTGAAGCTTTCTTT	CASSPESIYTEAFF
TRBV11-3	.	.	TRBJ2-2	TGTGCCAGCAGCTTAGGAGGCACCGGGGAGCTGTTTTTT	CASSLGGTGELFF
TRBV5-1	.	.	TRBJ2-3	TGCGCCAGCAGCTTCGGATCGCGGAGCACAGATACGCAGTATTTT	CASSFGSRSTDTQYF
TRBV10-1	once	.	TRBJ2-3	TGCGCCAGCAGCCCGGCAACTAGCACAGATACGCAGTATTTT	CASSPATSTDTQYF
TRBV15	.	.	TRBJ2-1	TGTGCCACCGCCGGGCAGGCGGCCTACAATGAGCAGTTCTTC	CATAGQAAYNEQFF
TRBV5-1	.	.	TRBJ1-2	TGCGCCAGCAGCTTTAACAGTAACTATGGCTACACCTTC	CASSFNSNYGYTF
TRBV28	.	.	TRBJ1-4	TGTGCCAGCAGTCCAACCGCGAGTCTGGGCCCCGGGGGTAATGAAAAACTGTTTTTT	CASSPTASLGPGGNEKLFF
TRBV5-1	.	TRBD2	TRBJ2-1	TGCGCCAGCAGCCTGGTAAAGGGAGGGGACAATGAGCAGTTCTTC	CASSLVKGGDNEQFF
TRBV7-9	.	.	TRBJ1-1	TGTGCCAGCAGCTCGCAGGGGAACGTTGAAGCTTTCTTT	CASSSQGNVEAFF
TRBV9	.	.	TRBJ1-2	TGTGCCAGCAGTGCCGGGGAGCTCTATGGCTACACCTTC	CASSAGELYGYTF
TRBV6-5	once	.	TRBJ1-1	TGTGCCAGCAAAACACAACTGAACACTGAAGCTTTCTTT	CASKTQLNTEAFF
TRBV2	.	.	TRBJ2-3	TGTGAGAGCATGGGAACAGGGCCAGATACGCAGTATTTT	CESMGTGPDTQYF
TRBV19	.	TRBD1	TRBJ2-2	TGTGCCAGTAGGGACAGGGCCGGGTCCGGGGAGCTGTTTTTT	CASRDRAGSGELFF
TRBV7-9	.	TRBD1	TRBJ1-4	TGTGCCAGCAGCCCGGGACAGGGAGGTGAAAAACTGTTTTTT	CASSPGQGGEKLFF
TRBV5-8	.	.	TRBJ1-5	TGTGCCAGCAGCTCGTGGGGATCTGGAGATCAGCCCCAGCATTTT	CASSSWGSGDQPQHF
TRBV19	.	.	TRBJ2-1	TGTGCCAGTAGTGGGGGAAGGGCCTACAATGAGCAGTTCTTC	CASSGGRAYNEQFF
TRBV6-5	.	TRBD1	TRBJ1-3	TGTGCCAGCAGTTACAATCCTTGGACAGGGGGAAACACCATATATTTT	CASSYNPWTGGNTIYF
TRBV7-9	.	.	TRBJ1-2	TGTGCCAGCAGCTTAGCTTCTTCAGGGAATGGCTACACCTTC	CASSLASSGNGYTF
TRBV28	once	.	TRBJ1-2	TGTGCCAGCAGTTCCCCCGCCCCCACAGGGACCTATGGCTACACCTTC	CASSSPAPTGTYGYTF
TRBV7-9	.	.	TRBJ1-2	TGTGCCAGCAGCTTAGGTGGACCTGGCTACACCTTC	CASSLGGPGYTF
TRBV11-2	.	TRBD2	TRBJ2-7	TGTGCCAGCAGGCCATCCTCCACTAGCGGCACGCAGTACTTC	CASRPSSTSGTQYF
TRBV7-2	.	.	TRBJ1-1	TGTGCCAGCAGCTTAAACGTAGGGCAATCTGAAGCTTTCTTT	CASSLNVGQSEAFF
TRBV28	.	TRBD1	TRBJ2-2	TGTGCCAGCAGTTACAGGGGTACCGGGGAGCTGTTTTTT	CASSYRGTGELFF
TRBV28	.	TRBD1	TRBJ1-1	TGTGCCAGCAGTGAACACAGGGGATTGAACACTGAAGCTTTCTTT	CASSEHRGLNTEAFF
TRBV7-2	.	.	TRBJ2-1	TGTGCCAGCAGCTTATACCTGGACGGGCCTTACAATGAGCAGTTCTTC	CASSLYLDGPYNEQFF
TRBV24-1	.	.	TRBJ2-4	TGTGCCACCAGTGATTTGGGCAAAAACATTCAGTACTTC	CATSDLGKNIQYF
TRBV7-6	.	.	TRBJ1-1	TGTGCCAGCAGGCACCTGAACACTGAAGCTTTCTTT	CASRHLNTEAFF
TRBV7-3	.	.	TRBJ2-5	TGTGCCAGCAGCCCAAACGGAGGCCCTGGGGAGACCCAGTACTTC	CASSPNGGPGETQYF
TRBV7-9	.	.	TRBJ1-2	TGTGCCAGCAGCTTGCCCCAACAGGGACCCTATGGCTACACCTTC	CASSLPQQGPYGYTF
TRBV10-3	.	TRBD1	TRBJ1-2	TGTGCCATCAGTGAGCCCCCGGGACAGGTAAACTACGGCTACACCTTC	CAISEPPGQVNYGYTF
TRBV6-5	.	.	TRBJ2-7	TGTGCCAGCAGTTACTCGACCGTTAACTCCTACGAGCAGTACTTC	CASSYSTVNSYEQYF
TRBV23-1	.	TRBD2	TRBJ2-7	TGCGCCAGCAGTCAATCGTTCAGCGGGATAGCCTACGAGCAGTACTTC	CASSQSFSGIAYEQYF
TRBV7-6	.	.	TRBJ2-2	TGTGCCAGCAGCTTAGGTATCGGACGGACCACCGGGGAGCTGTTTTTT	CASSLGIGRTTGELFF